This T cell receptor (beta chain) comes out of a study of shared clonotypes between healthy human individuals. Study in general: Each donor contributed plates that comprised three CD4 naive, three CD4 memory, two CD8 naive and one CD8 memory. Broader study findings: Sampling involved blood alone; tissue repertoires likely differ.

The V end was cut by 1 base, the J end by 1 base, with 19 bases between. The germline CDR1 and CDR2 sequences are SGHAT and FQNNGV. CDR3 length: 18 residues. It was around 220 ng DNA, about 30,000 T cell genomes, that sorted-subset replicate PCRs used. TCRdb's copy holds only in-frame clones and misses some; the assay was immunoSEQ multiplex PCR. This table has hundreds of thousands of clones, about three quarters appearing once. As for this clone: Antigen unknown.

The sequencing sample was made of memory CD4+ T cells sorted from blood. Described subset: CD45RA-negative fraction. The chain carries TRBV11-2 and TRBJ2-5; a weak D match, TRBD1 (5 bases). The source of this sequence is a woman between 25 and 40 years old in good health. The DNA for the CDR3 is TGTGCCAGCAGCTTAGGCAAGGTGGCAGGGTACCTCCAAGAGACCCAGTACTTC. The encoded protein is CASSLGKVAGYLQETQYF.